Below are 20 T cell receptor beta chains sequenced from a single sample in a study of cytomegalovirus exposure and HLA in healthy donors (dated by TCRdb to between 2016 and 2019). To prepare the library, the immunoSEQ multiplex PCR assay was applied. For the multiplex PCR, a mixture combining 60 forward primers for TCR Vbeta segments and 13 reverse primers for TCR Jbeta segments was used. TCRdb took this table from immuneACCESS and kept in-frame rearrangements with V and J called. Such tables lack part of the clones; where checked against another copy, unresolved V genes explain under half of the gap, and the rest is unexplained. Recorded for this sample are approximately 200,000 clones; 60% to 85% of them occurred a single time. Jointly, the top ten make up around 15% of the sample. Sequenced material: PBMCs. These receptors were obtained from a middle-aged man in good health and CMV-seronegative.

The chain has TRBV7-9 and TRBJ2-3, with D perhaps matching TRBD2 (5 bases). Germline V gene data show CDR1 as SEHNR and CDR2 as FQNEAQ (reference sequence). The V end was cut by 5 bases, the J end by 0 bases, with 15 bases between. This CDR3 region has 16 residues. The CDR3 nucleotides read TGTGCCAGCAGCCGGAGGTTTGGTAATAGCACAGATACGCAGTATTTT. Its protein product is CASSRRFGNSTDTQYF. Supplemented by reference TRBV7-9 and TRBJ2-3, the full variable domain reads DTGVSQNPRHKITKRGQNVTFRCDPISEHNRLYWYRQTLGQGPEFLTYFQNEAQLEKSRLLSDRFSAERPKGSFSTLEIQRTEQGDSAMYLCASSRRFGNSTDTQYFGPGTRLTVL.

The gene calls are TRBV9 and TRBJ1-3, with TRBD1 matching 8 bases. Trimming took 0 bases from V and 1 from J; bases not matched to a gene: 3. CDR1 is SGDLS and CDR2 is YYNGEE in the germline V gene. CDR3 length: 16 amino acids. Here the CDR3 DNA reads TGTGCCAGCAGCGTAGCTGGGACAGGATCTGGAAACACCATATATTTT. Translation: CASSVAGTGSGNTIYF.

The chain uses TRBV5-6 and TRBJ1-5; maybe TRBD1 (5 bases). This CDR3 region has 17 residues. V lost 1 base and J 0 bases, leaving 14 bases between the germline ends. CDR1 is SGHDT and CDR2 is YYEEEE in the germline V gene. The CDR3, as DNA: TGTGCCAGCAGCTTGTGGGGGGGGGTTCATAGCAATCAGCCCCAGCATTTT. It is translated as CASSLWGGVHSNQPQHF.

The genes are TRBV7-3 and TRBJ1-1; 8 bases align to TRBD1. Germline lookup yields CDR1 SGHTA and CDR2 FQGTGA. The CDR3 contains 14 residues. V shed 5 bases and J 0 bases; nucleotides not matched to a gene: 2. The CDR3 is CASSPTGVNTEAFF. The CDR3 DNA follows: TGTGCCAGCAGCCCGACAGGGGTGAACACTGAAGCTTTCTTT.

This chain links TRBV4-1 with TRBJ2-2; TRBD2 aligns across 11 bases. CDR1 and CDR2 (germline): MGHRA, YSYEKL. The length of the CDR3 is 16 residues. Trimming removed 4 bases from V and 6 bases from J; junction bases left unmatched: 7. Written as DNA, the CDR3 is TGCGCCAGCAGCCCCCCGGGTAGCGGGAGGGCCGGGGAGCTGTTTTTT. This codes for CASSPPGSGRAGELFF.

This chain connects TRBV5-1 to TRBJ2-3; 9 nucleotides line up with TRBD1. Unmatched junction bases numbered 6, after V lost 1 base and J lost 3 bases. Germline V gene data show CDR1 as SGHRS and CDR2 as YFSETQ. This CDR3 has 16 amino acids. Here the CDR3 DNA reads TGCGCCAGCAGCTTGTTCGGACAGGGGAGAACAGATACGCAGTATTTT. Protein sequence: CASSLFGQGRTDTQYF. Looking up the rest from reference TRBV5-1 and TRBJ2-3 gives the full variable domain: KAGVTQTPRYLIKTRGQQVTLSCSPISGHRSVSWYQQTPGQGLQFLFEYFSETQRNKGNFPGRFSGRQFSNSRSEMNVSTLELGDSALYLCASSLFGQGRTDTQYFGPGTRLTVL.

Points on this clone: This CDR3 is also generated by other DNA sequences in the sample. The chain recombines TRBV19 with TRBJ1-5; D gene uncertain. Germline-derived CDR1 and CDR2 are LNHDA and SQIVND (reference sequence). V was clipped by 3 bases and J by 0 bases, with 6 bases between them. The CDR3 spans 14 residues. CDR3 residues: CASSISNSNQPQHF. CDR3 coding DNA: TGTGCCAGTAGTATTTCCAATAGCAATCAGCCCCAGCATTTT.

In its sample, this clone was seen a few times. Mismatch with germline at one junction end may stem from a read error. This chain connects TRBV5-6 to TRBJ1-1; maybe TRBD1 (6 bases). Germline lookup yields CDR1 SGHDT and CDR2 YYEEEE. This CDR3 spans 11 amino acids. The DNA of the CDR3 is TGTGCCAGCAGCGCCGGGACACCTTATACCTTT. Amino acid sequence: CASSAGTPYTF.

The table lists this clone with a count of one. The chain joins TRBV11-3 to TRBJ1-2; TRBD1 might be the D (5 bases). This CDR3 spans 13 amino acids. CDR1 is SGHNT and CDR2 is YENEEA in the germline V gene. Trimming shortened V by 3 bases and J by 4 bases, and 9 bases separated the two germline ends. The DNA for the CDR3 is TGTGCCAGCAGCTTCTGGGGGGGCTATGGCTACACCTTC. It is translated as CASSFWGGYGYTF.

The rearrangement links TRBV7-2 to TRBJ2-3, with 7 positions matching TRBD1. Germline loops: CDR1 SGHTA, CDR2 FQGNSA. This CDR3 is 17 amino acids long. Germline trimming cut 0 bases from V and 0 bases from J; bases unmatched to any gene: 6. The CDR3 DNA reads TGTGCCAGCAGCTTAGCTGCCAGGGGGATTAGCACAGATACGCAGTATTTT. Encoded protein: CASSLAARGISTDTQYF.

This clone was seen a single time. CDR3 DNA: TGTGCCAGCAGCCTACGCGGACTAGTTGCAGATACGCAGTATTTT. Its protein product is CASSLRGLVADTQYF. This sequence joins TRBV7-2 and TRBJ2-3, with 7 bases aligning to TRBD2. CDR3 length: 15 residues. With 5 bases clipped from V and 4 bases from J, the junction kept 9 bases outside the gene matches. The germline V gene has CDR1 SGHTA and CDR2 FQGNSA. Drawing the rest from reference TRBV7-2 and TRBJ2-3, the complete variable domain is GAGVSQSPSNKVTEKGKDVELRCDPISGHTALYWYRQSLGQGLEFLIYFQGNSAPDKSGLPSDRFSAERTGGSVSTLTIQRTQQEDSAVYLCASSLRGLVADTQYFGPGTRLTVL.

This clone was counted between two and nine times. Sequence at one end of the junction differs from germline and may be a read error. The gene calls are TRBV13 and TRBJ1-2; TRBD1 matches 7 bases. Germline V gives CDR1 PRHDT, CDR2 FYEKMQ (reference sequence). The CDR3 is 17 amino acids. The CDR3 DNA reads TGTGCCAGCAGCATAGGACAGGACCGGTCCGGCAACTATGGCTACACCTTC. Amino acid sequence: CASSIGQDRSGNYGYTF.

The chain uses TRBV7-9 and TRBJ2-7, with 8 nucleotides matching TRBD1. V trimming: 5 bases; J trimming: 3 bases; junction bases outside the gene matches: 12. This CDR3 is built from 16 residues. The germline gives CDR1 SEHNR, CDR2 FQNEAQ (reference sequence). CDR3 region: CASSLRDRKGVYEQYF. CDR3 coding DNA: TGTGCCAGCAGCCTCCGGGACAGGAAAGGGGTCTACGAGCAGTACTTC.

V and J are TRBV11-2 and TRBJ1-5; tentative D call: TRBD1 (5 bases). This CDR3 region has 16 residues. V was cut by 0 bases and J by 7 bases, with 16 bases left in between. Germline V gene sequence: CDR1 SGHAT, CDR2 FQNNGV. The CDR3 spells CASSLDRAGNGQPQHF. The CDR3 nucleotides read TGTGCCAGCAGCTTAGATCGGGCAGGGAACGGGCAGCCCCAGCATTTT.

V gene TRBV6-6 combines with J gene TRBJ2-7, with 8 nucleotides matching TRBD1. V dropped 5 bases and J dropped 5; count of bases not matched to a gene: 2. This CDR3 spans 12 amino acids. The germline V gene encodes CDR1 MNHNY and CDR2 SVGAGI (reference sequence). CDR3 region: CASSGQGHEQYF. CDR3 DNA sequence: TGTGCCAGCAGTGGACAGGGCCACGAGCAGTACTTC.

V gene TRBV7-2 combines with J gene TRBJ1-4; D is possibly TRBD1 (6 bases). The CDR3 loop spans 16 amino acids. Germline V gene data show CDR1 as SGHTA and CDR2 as FQGNSA. V gave up 0 bases and J gave up 7 bases, with 15 bases separating them. The CDR3 nucleotides are TGTGCCAGCAGCTTAGCCCCGACAGGAGGCGGTGAAAAACTGTTTTTT. This translates into CASSLAPTGGGEKLFF.

This clone was found once. The rearrangement links TRBV7-3 to TRBJ2-3; 11 nucleotides align to TRBD1. V shed 4 bases, J shed 4 bases, and the junction held 4 bases outside the gene matches. CDR1 and CDR2 from the germline V gene are SGHTA and FQGTGA. The CDR3 loop spans 15 amino acids. The CDR3 reads CASSSPGQGADTQYF. For the CDR3, the DNA is TGTGCCAGCAGCTCCCCGGGACAGGGGGCAGATACGCAGTATTTT.

The chain links TRBV7-2 to TRBJ2-4, with D possibly matching TRBD2 (6 bases). Between the trimmed V and J ends, which lost 0 bases and 6 bases, there was a span of 9 bases. This CDR3 contains 14 residues. CDR1 SGHTA and CDR2 FQGNSA come from the germline V gene. The CDR3 loop is CASSLALGGNIQYF. CDR3 DNA: TGTGCCAGCAGCTTAGCGCTGGGGGGAAACATTCAGTACTTC.

The V gene is TRBV5-3, the J gene TRBJ1-5, with D possibly TRBD1 on 5 matching bases. Being an ORF, TRBV5-3 has a function that is uncertain. The V end lost 2 bases, the J end lost 7 bases, and 7 bases lay between the germline ends. The CDR3 contains 12 residues. The CDR3 is CARSLRGQPQHF. The CDR3 DNA follows: TGTGCCAGAAGCTTAAGGGGCCAGCCCCAGCATTTT.

This clone was seen a single time. The chain uses TRBV5-4 and TRBJ1-3, with D unclear. The CDR3 extends over 16 amino acids. Trimming stripped 4 bases from V and 0 bases from J, with 14 bases between. The germline CDR1 and CDR2 sequences are SGHNT and YYREEE (reference sequence). CDR3 loop: CASSLRGVDSGNTIYF. The CDR3 region has the DNA TGTGCCAGCAGCCTGAGAGGAGTTGACTCTGGAAACACCATATATTTT. Based on the CDR3 plus reference TRBV5-4 and TRBJ1-3, the full variable domain is ETGVTQSPTHLIKTRGQQVTLRCSSQSGHNTVSWYQQALGQGPQFIFQYYREEENGRGNFPPRFSGLQFPNYSSELNVNALELDDSALYLCASSLRGVDSGNTIYFGEGSWLTVV.